These 21 T cell receptor beta chains originate from one sample sequenced in a study of blood T cell repertoires in COVID-19. Generated by immunoSEQ multiplex PCR, the TCRdb table keeps only in-frame clones and is missing some. The sample holds about 140,000 clones, roughly 84% seen once. Sequencing was carried out using peripheral blood. The source of these receptors is a man under 40 with COVID-19, enrolled during active disease.

The chain has TRBV2 and TRBJ2-2, with 7 bases aligning to TRBD1. Trimming took 5 bases from V and 5 from J; bases not matched to a gene: 5. There are 14 residues in the CDR3. CDR1 and CDR2 from the germline V gene are SNHLY and FYNNEI. CDR3 nucleotide sequence: TGTGCCAGCAGTAAGGGGACAGTAACCGGGGAGCTGTTTTTT. The encoded protein is CASSKGTVTGELFF.

This clone is a singleton in its sample. J is TRBJ2-7 and V is TRBV5-5, with 10 bases lining up with TRBD2. Germline CDR1 reads SGHKS; CDR2 reads YYEKEE (reference sequence). Trimming took 1 base from V and 5 from J; bases not matched to a gene: 6. This CDR3 comprises 15 residues. CDR3: CASSLTASGSHEQYF. In DNA form, the CDR3 reads TGTGCCAGCAGCTTGACGGCTAGCGGGAGCCACGAGCAGTACTTC.

The J gene is TRBJ2-5, the V gene TRBV28; the D gene is possibly TRBD1 (7 bases). CDR3 length: 14 residues. V lost 7 bases and J 4 bases, leaving 16 bases between the germline ends. The germline V gene encodes CDR1 MDHEN and CDR2 SYDVKM. DNA of the CDR3: TGTGCCAGCATTGGCCAGGGGGGCGGAGAGACCCAGTACTTC. Translating it yields CASIGQGGGETQYF.

The CDR3 sequence: CASRLEQGNSYEQYF. The DNA for the CDR3 is TGTGCCAGCAGGCTCGAACAGGGGAATTCCTACGAGCAGTACTTC. This chain connects TRBV6-5 to TRBJ2-7; 7 bases agree with TRBD1. Germline V gene sequence: CDR1 MNHEY, CDR2 SVGAGI. This CDR3 is 15 amino acids long. V trimming: 6 bases; J trimming: 1 base; junction bases outside the gene matches: 9.

The genes are TRBV27 and TRBJ2-7; 10 bases agree with TRBD1. The V gene's germline CDR1 is MNHEY and CDR2 SMNVEV (reference sequence). The CDR3 is made up of 13 amino acids. J gave up 6 bases and V 3 bases, and 2 bases lay outside the gene matches. The CDR3, as DNA: TGTGCCAGCAGTTTGGGGACAGGGGCCGAGCAGTACTTC. As protein: CASSLGTGAEQYF.

The V gene is TRBV6-5, the J gene TRBJ1-1, with D perhaps TRBD1 (5 bases). CDR3 length: 13 amino acids. Germline V gene data show CDR1 as MNHEY and CDR2 as SVGAGI. The V gene lost 7 bases and the J gene lost 5 bases, with 14 bases spanning the gap. CDR3 sequence reads: CASTNPGGTEAFF. CDR3 nucleotides: TGTGCCAGCACCAACCCGGGGGGTACTGAAGCTTTCTTT.

In its sample, this clone was seen a few times. J is TRBJ2-2 and V is TRBV29-1, with 11 bases matching TRBD2. J lost 5 bases, V lost 7 bases, and 3 bases had no gene match. Germline V gene data show CDR1 as SQVTM and CDR2 as ANQGSEA. The CDR3 runs to 13 residues. CDR3 nucleotides: TGCAGCGCCCGGACTAGCGGGACCGGGGAGCTGTTTTTT. Residues: CSARTSGTGELFF.

The genes are TRBV5-1 and TRBJ2-6; 7 bases are a match to TRBD2. The length of the CDR3 is 21 residues. Germline trimming cut 1 base from V and 0 bases from J; bases unmatched to any gene: 16. Germline V CDR1 and CDR2: SGHRS, YFSETQ. The CDR3 loop reads CASSLTDRGLAVLSGANVLTF. Written as DNA, the CDR3 is TGCGCCAGCAGCTTGACCGACCGGGGTCTAGCGGTTCTCTCTGGGGCCAACGTCCTGACTTTC.

V and J are TRBV7-9 and TRBJ1-3; tentatively, D is TRBD1 (5 bases). Germline V gene lookup returns CDR1 SEHNR and CDR2 FQNEAQ (reference sequence). This CDR3 has 15 amino acids. Trimming took off 5 bases at V and 0 bases at J, with 11 bases between the two ends. The DNA for the CDR3 is TGTGCCAGCAGCGCCCAGGGCCTCTCTGGAAACACCATATATTTT. Protein sequence: CASSAQGLSGNTIYF.

The CDR3 spells CASSPTGDGSPLHF. As DNA, the CDR3 is TGCGCCAGCAGCCCGACAGGGGACGGGTCACCCCTCCACTTT. This chain uses TRBV5-1 with TRBJ1-6; 8 bases line up with TRBD1. V shed 4 bases, J shed 10 bases, and the junction held 7 bases outside the gene matches. CDR1 and CDR2 (germline): SGHRS, YFSETQ. CDR3 length: 14 amino acids.

V and J are TRBV6-2 or TRBV6-3 and TRBJ1-5; the D gene is possibly TRBD1 (5 bases). CDR1 MNHEY and CDR2 SVGEGT come from the germline V gene. The CDR3 has 14 amino acids. V dropped 5 bases and J dropped 3 bases, with 11 bases sitting between them. The CDR3 DNA is TGTGCCAGCAGTCAGACAGTCTACAATCAGCCCCAGCATTTT. Its protein is CASSQTVYNQPQHF.

This rearrangement joins TRBV7-6 to TRBJ1-1, with D hard to call. V was trimmed by 5 bases and J by 2 bases, leaving 12 bases between them. The CDR3 totals 14 residues. The germline gives CDR1 SGHVS, CDR2 FNYEAQ. CDR3 sequence reads: CASSPRGSNTEAFF. CDR3 in DNA: TGTGCCAGCAGCCCCAGAGGGTCTAACACTGAAGCTTTCTTT.

The chain uses TRBV11-2 and TRBJ2-1; 13 nucleotides match TRBD2. After removal of 6 bases from V and 5 bases from J, the junction contained 7 bases not matched to a gene. The germline V gene encodes CDR1 SGHAT and CDR2 FQNNGV. The CDR3 spans 16 residues. The CDR3 loop is CASSALLAGGDNEQFF. The CDR3 bases are TGTGCCAGCAGTGCCTTACTAGCGGGAGGGGACAATGAGCAGTTCTTC. The whole variable domain, remainder taken from reference TRBV11-2 and TRBJ2-1, is EAGVAQSPRYKIIEKRQSVAFWCNPISGHATLYWYQQILGQGPKLLIQFQNNGVVDDSQLPKDRFSAERLKGVDSTLKIQPAKLEDSAVYLCASSALLAGGDNEQFFGPGTRLTVL.

This chain uses TRBV7-6 with TRBJ1-2, with D perhaps TRBD1 (5 bases). Germline CDR1 reads SGHVS; CDR2 reads FNYEAQ. There are 15 residues in the CDR3. With 0 bases removed from V and 0 bases from J, the gap between germline ends came to 8 bases. For the CDR3, the DNA is TGTGCCAGCAGCTTAGCCGCGGGGGCTAACTATGGCTACACCTTC. It yields the protein CASSLAAGANYGYTF.

This clone was seen once. The V and J genes are TRBV19 and TRBJ2-5; D perhaps matches TRBD2 (5 bases). The CDR3 has 15 amino acids. V shed 4 bases and J shed 2 bases, with 14 bases lying between them. Germline V gene data show CDR1 as LNHDA and CDR2 as SQIVND (reference sequence). Here the CDR3 reads CASSTIDTGQETQYF. The CDR3 coding sequence is TGTGCCAGTAGTACGATAGACACGGGACAAGAGACCCAGTACTTC.

The V call is TRBV6-2 or TRBV6-3, the J call TRBJ1-2, with 7 bases aligning to TRBD1. Germline CDR1 and CDR2: MNHEY and SVGEGT. Trimming took 4 bases from V and 4 from J; bases not matched to a gene: 9. This CDR3 spans 15 amino acids. The chain's CDR3 is CASSFRRDRSYGYTF. Written as DNA, the CDR3 is TGTGCCAGCAGTTTCCGCCGGGACAGATCCTATGGCTACACCTTC.

Only a few counts were recorded for this clone. This rearrangement joins TRBV7-9 to TRBJ1-2; D possibly corresponds to TRBD1 (5 bases). The CDR3 is made up of 14 amino acids. Looked up from germline, CDR1 is SEHNR and CDR2 is FQNEAQ (reference sequence). Trimming took 4 bases from V and 8 from J, leaving 17 bases between them. The CDR3 is CASSSYRSPTGYTF. CDR3 coding DNA: TGTGCCAGCAGCTCGTACAGGAGTCCGACGGGCTACACCTTC.

The rearrangement joins TRBV6-5 to TRBJ1-2; a possible D gene is TRBD1 (6 bases). Germline V lookup: CDR1 MNHEY, CDR2 SVGAGI. The CDR3 contains 13 residues. The V end was cut by 5 bases, the J end by 5 bases, with 12 bases between. The CDR3 region is CASSRQEIYGYTF. The CDR3 DNA reads as TGTGCCAGCAGTCGACAGGAGATATATGGCTACACCTTC.

In DNA form, the CDR3 reads TGTGCCAGCAGCCAACGACAGGGGCCAGGGACCCAGTACTTC. Protein sequence: CASSQRQGPGTQYF. The rearrangement uses TRBV14 and TRBJ2-5; 8 bases line up with TRBD1. J gave up 7 bases and V 2 bases, and 6 bases lay outside the gene matches. Germline V CDR1 and CDR2: SGHDN, FVKESK. The CDR3 runs to 14 residues.

The J gene is TRBJ2-6, the V gene TRBV7-9; D is uncertain. V dropped 4 bases and J dropped 2 bases, with 12 bases sitting between them. CDR3 length: 16 residues. Germline lookup yields CDR1 SEHNR and CDR2 FQNEAQ (reference sequence). The DNA of the CDR3 is TGTGCCAGCAGCTCCCCATACATAACTGGGGCCAACGTCCTGACTTTC. It is translated as CASSSPYITGANVLTF.

The chain is built from TRBV11-3 and TRBJ2-7; D may be TRBD2 (6 bases). The CDR3 contains 15 residues. Germline V gene sequence: CDR1 SGHNT, CDR2 YENEEA. V was clipped by 5 bases and J by 4 bases, with 18 bases between them. The chain's CDR3 is CASSTEGQGRYEQYF. The CDR3 region has the DNA TGTGCCAGCAGCACGGAGGGCCAGGGTCGTTACGAGCAGTACTTC.